This is a list of T cell receptor beta chains from one sample in a study of blood T cells in healthy people across ages. TCRdb reprocessed the 5' RACE reads with MiXCR, giving one entry per CDR3 protein. The profile covers fewer than 2 million distinct CDR3 sequences, with 30% to 40% appearing a single time and about 23% taken by the ten largest. Sequencing was performed on blood. Receptors originate from a human donor in good health. Both conserved end residues are part of each CDR3. Each record gives: V gene, J gene, clone size, D gene, CDR3 protein, CDR3 DNA. A D gene is named only where the DNA matches it firmly. Only some rows state a clone size, as once, few, many or a class for expanded clones.

>TRBV6-2/TRBV6-3|TRBJ2-7|few|TRBD1
CASRRDRVTDEQYF
TGTGCCAGCAGACGCGACAGGGTTACCGACGAGCAGTACTTC
>TRBV7-2|TRBJ2-7|.|TRBD2
CASSLRGLAPYEQYF
TGTGCCAGCAGCTTGCGGGGACTAGCACCCTACGAGCAGTACTTC
>TRBV12-3/TRBV12-4|TRBJ1-2|.|.
CASSRTRRLTPSIGPPNYGYTF
TGTGCCAGCAGTCGGACGCGGCGGCTAACACCGAGTATAGGACCTCCTAACTATGGCTACACCTTC
>TRBV7-9|TRBJ2-1|.|TRBD2
CASSKKAGLAGGDEQFF
TGTGCCAGCAGCAAAAAGGCTGGACTAGCGGGGGGTGATGAGCAGTTCTTC
>TRBV4-2|TRBJ2-1|few|.
CASSQDGDSGYTYNEQFF
TGTGCCAGCAGCCAAGATGGAGATAGCGGTTACACTTACAATGAGCAGTTCTTC
>TRBV29-1|TRBJ1-1|.|.
CSVVPILGTLTDTEAFF
TGCAGCGTTGTCCCCATTCTGGGTACTTTGACCGACACTGAAGCTTTCTTT
>TRBV7-9|TRBJ2-7|few|.
CASSLIRAQGYEQYF
TGTGCCAGCAGCTTAATAAGGGCTCAGGGCTACGAGCAGTACTTC
>TRBV10-3|TRBJ2-3|.|.
CAISGPSFGVSSAQYF
TGTGCCATCAGTGGGCCCTCATTCGGGGTCTCATCGGCGCAGTATTTT
>TRBV7-2|TRBJ1-2|.|.
CASTSLGLSYGYTF
TGTGCCAGCACCTCTCTAGGGCTGAGCTATGGCTACACCTTC
>TRBV3-1|TRBJ2-7|once|TRBD1
CASSLRNRGYEQYF
TGTGCCAGCAGCCTACGAAACAGGGGCTACGAGCAGTACTTC
>TRBV20-1|TRBJ2-1|few|.
CSAEGASYNEQFF
TGCAGTGCTGAAGGGGCTTCCTACAATGAGCAGTTCTTC
>TRBV7-3|TRBJ1-1|few|.
CASSLWSGDPSTEAFF
TGTGCCAGCAGCTTATGGTCAGGGGACCCGTCCACTGAAGCTTTCTTT
>TRBV4-2|TRBJ1-4|.|.
CASRELREKLFF
TGTGCCAGCAGAGAGTTAAGAGAAAAACTGTTTTTT
>TRBV6-2/TRBV6-3|TRBJ2-7|.|.
CASSAEAGEQYF
TGTGCCAGCAGTGCCGAAGCTGGGGAGCAGTACTTC
>TRBV20-1|TRBJ2-7|.|.
CSARMTVSYEQYF
TGCAGTGCTAGAATGACAGTCTCCTACGAGCAGTACTTC
>TRBV4-3|TRBJ2-6|.|.
CASSQDSDSGANVLTF
TGCGCCAGCAGCCAAGACTCTGACTCTGGGGCCAACGTCCTGACTTTC
>TRBV20-1|TRBJ1-4|few|.
CSAYRDTNEKLFF
TGCAGTGCATACAGGGACACTAATGAAAAACTGTTTTTT
>TRBV5-5|TRBJ1-2|.|.
CASSLLSGGPWDYGYTF
TGTGCCAGCAGCTTGCTATCTGGGGGGCCTTGGGACTATGGCTACACCTTC
>TRBV10-3|TRBJ2-1|.|.
CAISVGDSGRAGNEQFF
TGTGCCATCAGTGTGGGGGACTCCGGACGCGCAGGCAATGAGCAGTTCTTC
>TRBV10-3|TRBJ2-1|few|.
CAISASLGRSYNEQFF
TGTGCCATCAGTGCCTCCTTGGGGCGTTCCTACAATGAGCAGTTCTTC
>TRBV20-1|TRBJ2-3|.|TRBD1
CSAAAQGVSTDTQYF
TGCAGTGCAGCGGCACAGGGGGTGAGCACAGATACGCAGTATTTT
>TRBV25-1|TRBJ2-7|.|.
CASSEYFVTRDLRDTYEQYF
TGTGCCAGCAGTGAATACTTCGTTACAAGGGACCTTCGAGACACCTACGAGCAGTACTTC